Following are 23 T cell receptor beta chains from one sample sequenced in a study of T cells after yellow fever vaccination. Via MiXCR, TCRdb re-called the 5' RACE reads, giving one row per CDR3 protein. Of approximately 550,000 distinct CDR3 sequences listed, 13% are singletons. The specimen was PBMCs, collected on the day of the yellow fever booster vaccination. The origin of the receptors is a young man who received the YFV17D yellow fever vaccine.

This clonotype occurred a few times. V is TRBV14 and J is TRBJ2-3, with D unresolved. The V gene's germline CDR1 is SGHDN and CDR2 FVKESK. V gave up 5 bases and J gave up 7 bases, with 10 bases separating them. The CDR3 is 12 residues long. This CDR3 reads CASSSGRHTQYF. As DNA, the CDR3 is TGTGCCAGCAGCTCCGGGCGGCATACGCAGTATTTT.

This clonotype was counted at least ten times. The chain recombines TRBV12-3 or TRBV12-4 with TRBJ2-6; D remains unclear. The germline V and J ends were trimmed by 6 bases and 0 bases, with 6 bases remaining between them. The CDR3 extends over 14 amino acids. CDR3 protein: CASSASSGANVLTF. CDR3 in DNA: TGTGCCAGCAGCGCAAGCTCTGGGGCCAACGTCCTGACTTTC.

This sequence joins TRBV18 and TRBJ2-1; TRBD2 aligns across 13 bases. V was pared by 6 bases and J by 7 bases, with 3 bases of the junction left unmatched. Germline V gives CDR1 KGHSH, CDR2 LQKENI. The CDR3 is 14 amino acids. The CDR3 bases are TGTGCCAGCTCCGGACTAGCGGGAGATAATGAGCAGTTCTTC. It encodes CASSGLAGDNEQFF.

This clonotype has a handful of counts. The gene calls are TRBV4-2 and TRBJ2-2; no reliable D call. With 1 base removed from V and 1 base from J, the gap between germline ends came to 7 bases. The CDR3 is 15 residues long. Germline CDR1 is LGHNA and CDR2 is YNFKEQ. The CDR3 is CASSQAVGNTGELFF. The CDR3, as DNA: TGTGCCAGCAGCCAAGCCGTCGGGAACACCGGGGAGCTGTTTTTT.

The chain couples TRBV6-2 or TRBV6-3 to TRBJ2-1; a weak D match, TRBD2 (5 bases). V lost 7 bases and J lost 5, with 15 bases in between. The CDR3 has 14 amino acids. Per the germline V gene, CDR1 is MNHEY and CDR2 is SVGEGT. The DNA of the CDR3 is TGTGCCAGCAACACCCCACAGCGGAACAATGAGCAGTTCTTC. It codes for CASNTPQRNNEQFF.

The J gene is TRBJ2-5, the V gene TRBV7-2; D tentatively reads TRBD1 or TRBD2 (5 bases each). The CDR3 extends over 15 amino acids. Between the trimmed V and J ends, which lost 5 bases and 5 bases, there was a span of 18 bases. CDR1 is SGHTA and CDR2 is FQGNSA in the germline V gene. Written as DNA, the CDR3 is TGTGCCAGCAGCCTACTTCCCGGGACCATGGAGACCCAGTACTTC. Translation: CASSLLPGTMETQYF.

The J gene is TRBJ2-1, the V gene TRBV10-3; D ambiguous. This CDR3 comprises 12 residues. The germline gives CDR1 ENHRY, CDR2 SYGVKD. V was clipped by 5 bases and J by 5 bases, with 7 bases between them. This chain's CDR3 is CAISWADNEQFF. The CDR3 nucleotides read TGTGCCATCAGTTGGGCCGACAATGAGCAGTTCTTC.

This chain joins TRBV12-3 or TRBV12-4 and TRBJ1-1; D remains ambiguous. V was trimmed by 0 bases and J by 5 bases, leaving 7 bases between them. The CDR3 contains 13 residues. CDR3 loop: CASSLAALTEAFF. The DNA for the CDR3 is TGTGCCAGCAGTTTAGCAGCGTTGACTGAAGCTTTCTTT.

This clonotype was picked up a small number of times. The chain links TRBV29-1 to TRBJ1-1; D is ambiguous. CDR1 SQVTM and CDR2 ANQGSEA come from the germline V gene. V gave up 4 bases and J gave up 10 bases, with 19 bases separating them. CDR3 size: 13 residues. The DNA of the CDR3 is TGCAGCGTTGGAAGCGGTACACTGAGCGGAGCTTTCTTT. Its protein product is CSVGSGTLSGAFF.

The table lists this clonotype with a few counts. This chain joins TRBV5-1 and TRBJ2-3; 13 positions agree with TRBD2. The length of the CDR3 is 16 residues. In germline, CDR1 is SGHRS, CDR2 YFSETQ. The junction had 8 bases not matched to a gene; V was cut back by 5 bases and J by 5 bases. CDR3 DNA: TGCGCCAGCAGGAGGACTAGCGGGAGAGTCGTAGATACGCAGTATTTT. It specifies CASRRTSGRVVDTQYF.

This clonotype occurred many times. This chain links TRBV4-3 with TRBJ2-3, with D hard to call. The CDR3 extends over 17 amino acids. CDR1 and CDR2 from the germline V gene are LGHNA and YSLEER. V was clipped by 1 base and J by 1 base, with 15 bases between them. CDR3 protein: CASSQGVLSSGTDTQYF. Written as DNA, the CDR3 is TGCGCCAGCAGCCAAGGAGTTCTCTCCTCTGGCACAGATACGCAGTATTTT.

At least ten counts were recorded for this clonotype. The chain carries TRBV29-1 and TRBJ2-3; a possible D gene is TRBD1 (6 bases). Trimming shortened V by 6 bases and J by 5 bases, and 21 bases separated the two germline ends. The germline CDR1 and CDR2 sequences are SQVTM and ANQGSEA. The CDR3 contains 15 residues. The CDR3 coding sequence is TGCAGCGTCAAAACAGGGTCCAGCGCTGGAGATACGCAGTATTTT. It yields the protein CSVKTGSSAGDTQYF.

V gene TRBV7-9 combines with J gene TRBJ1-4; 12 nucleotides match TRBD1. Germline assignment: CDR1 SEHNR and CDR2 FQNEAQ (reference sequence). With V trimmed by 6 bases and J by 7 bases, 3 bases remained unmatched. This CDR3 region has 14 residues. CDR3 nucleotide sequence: TGTGCCAGCAGGGGGGACAGGGGGCCTGAAAAACTGTTTTTT. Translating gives CASRGDRGPEKLFF. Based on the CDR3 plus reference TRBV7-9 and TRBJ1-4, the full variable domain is DTGVSQNPRHKITKRGQNVTFRCDPISEHNRLYWYRQTLGQGPEFLTYFQNEAQLEKSRLLSDRFSAERPKGSFSTLEIQRTEQGDSAMYLCASRGDRGPEKLFFGSGTQLSVL.

The CDR3 nucleotides are TGTGCCAGCAGCCCGGGACTCGAGGGGCACACAGATACGCAGTATTTT. Translated: CASSPGLEGHTDTQYF. This chain joins TRBV7-2 and TRBJ2-3, with D possibly TRBD2 on 6 matching bases. CDR3 size: 16 residues. Germline V gene sequence: CDR1 SGHTA, CDR2 FQGNSA. V was cut by 5 bases and J by 2 bases, with 17 bases left in between.

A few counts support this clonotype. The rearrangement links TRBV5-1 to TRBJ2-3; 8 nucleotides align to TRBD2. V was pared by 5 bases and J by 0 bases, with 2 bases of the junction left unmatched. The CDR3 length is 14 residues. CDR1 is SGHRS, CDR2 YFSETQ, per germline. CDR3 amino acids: CASSKRGSTDTQYF. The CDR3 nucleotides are TGCGCCAGCAGTAAGCGGGGGAGCACAGATACGCAGTATTTT.

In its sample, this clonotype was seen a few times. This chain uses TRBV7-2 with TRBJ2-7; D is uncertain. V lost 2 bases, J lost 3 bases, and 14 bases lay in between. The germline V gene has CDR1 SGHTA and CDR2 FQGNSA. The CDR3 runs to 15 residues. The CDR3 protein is CASSLTLRTHYEQYF. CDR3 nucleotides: TGTGCCAGCAGCTTAACCCTCAGGACCCACTACGAGCAGTACTTC.

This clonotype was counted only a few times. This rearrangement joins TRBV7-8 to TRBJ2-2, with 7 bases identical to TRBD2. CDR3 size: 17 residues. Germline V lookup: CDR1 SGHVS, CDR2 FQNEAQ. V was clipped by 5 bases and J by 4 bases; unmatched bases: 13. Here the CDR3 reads CASSPFFVRGGTGELFF. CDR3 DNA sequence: TGTGCCAGCAGCCCCTTTTTCGTCCGCGGGGGCACCGGGGAGCTGTTTTTT.

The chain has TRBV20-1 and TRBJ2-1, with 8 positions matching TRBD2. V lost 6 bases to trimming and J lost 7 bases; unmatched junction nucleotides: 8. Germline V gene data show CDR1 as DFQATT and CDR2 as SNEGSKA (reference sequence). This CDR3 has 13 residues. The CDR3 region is CSARSGGNNEQFF. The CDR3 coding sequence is TGCAGTGCCCGATCGGGAGGGAATAATGAGCAGTTCTTC.

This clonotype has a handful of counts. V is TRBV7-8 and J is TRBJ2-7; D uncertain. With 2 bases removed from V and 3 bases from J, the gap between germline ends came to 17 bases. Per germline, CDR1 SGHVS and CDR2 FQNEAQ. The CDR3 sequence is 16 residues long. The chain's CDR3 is CASSLLVRDFYYEQYF. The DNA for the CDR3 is TGTGCCAGCAGCTTACTCGTCAGAGACTTCTACTACGAGCAGTACTTC.

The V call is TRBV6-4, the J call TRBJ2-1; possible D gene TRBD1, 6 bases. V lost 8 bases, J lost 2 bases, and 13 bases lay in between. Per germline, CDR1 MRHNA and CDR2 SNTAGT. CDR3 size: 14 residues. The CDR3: CASQRGSTYNEQFF. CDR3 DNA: TGTGCCAGCCAGAGGGGGTCGACCTACAATGAGCAGTTCTTC.

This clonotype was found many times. This chain's CDR3 is CSVEQGGYEQYF. In nucleotides, the CDR3 is TGCAGCGTTGAACAGGGTGGCTACGAGCAGTACTTC. The V call is TRBV29-1, the J call TRBJ2-7; a possible D gene is TRBD1 (5 bases). CDR1 and CDR2 from the germline V gene are SQVTM and ANQGSEA. The germline V and J ends were trimmed by 2 bases and 3 bases, with 8 bases remaining between them. The CDR3 spans 12 residues.

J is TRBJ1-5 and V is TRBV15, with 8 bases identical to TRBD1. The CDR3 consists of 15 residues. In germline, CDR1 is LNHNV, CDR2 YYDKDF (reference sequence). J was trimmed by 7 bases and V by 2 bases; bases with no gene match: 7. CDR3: CATSRQTGVNQPQHF. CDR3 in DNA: TGTGCCACCAGCAGACAGACAGGGGTCAACCAGCCCCAGCATTTT.

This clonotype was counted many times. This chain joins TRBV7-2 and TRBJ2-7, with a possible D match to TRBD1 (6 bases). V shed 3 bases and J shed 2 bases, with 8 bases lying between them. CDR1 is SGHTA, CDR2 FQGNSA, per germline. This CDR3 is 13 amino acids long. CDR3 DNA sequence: TGTGCCAGCAGCTTCGGGACACCCTACGAGCAGTACTTC. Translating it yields CASSFGTPYEQYF.